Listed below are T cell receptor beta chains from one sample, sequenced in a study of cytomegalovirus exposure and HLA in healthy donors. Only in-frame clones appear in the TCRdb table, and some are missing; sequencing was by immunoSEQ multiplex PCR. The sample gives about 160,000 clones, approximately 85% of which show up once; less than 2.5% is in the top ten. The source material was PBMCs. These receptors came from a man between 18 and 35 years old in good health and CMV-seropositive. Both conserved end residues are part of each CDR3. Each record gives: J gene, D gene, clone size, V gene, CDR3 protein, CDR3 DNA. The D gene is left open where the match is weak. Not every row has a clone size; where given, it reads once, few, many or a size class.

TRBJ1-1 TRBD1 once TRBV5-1 CASSLDRGLMNTEAFF TGCGCCAGCAGCTTGGACAGGGGGCTGATGAACACTGAAGCTTTCTTT
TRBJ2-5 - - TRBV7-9 CASSPYPGQSEQETQYF TGTGCCAGCAGCCCTTACCCCGGACAGTCGGAGCAAGAGACCCAGTACTTC
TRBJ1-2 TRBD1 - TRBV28 CASIQGANYGYTF TGTGCCAGTATACAGGGGGCCAACTATGGCTACACCTTC
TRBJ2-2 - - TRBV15 CATSRDQINTGELFF TGTGCCACCAGCAGAGATCAGATAAACACCGGGGAGCTGTTTTTT
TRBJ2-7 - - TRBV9 CASSVPDPLRGQYF TGTGCCAGCAGCGTCCCCGACCCCTTACGCGGGCAGTACTTC
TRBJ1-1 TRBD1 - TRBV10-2 CASTTGAGVTEAFF TGCGCCAGCACAACAGGGGCTGGGGTGACTGAAGCTTTCTTT
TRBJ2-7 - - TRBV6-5 CASSYSGRNGQYF TGTGCCAGCAGTTACTCCGGCAGGAACGGGCAGTACTTC
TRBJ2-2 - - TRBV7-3 CASSSGTSRAGELFF TGTGCCAGCAGCTCCGGGACTTCCAGGGCCGGGGAGCTGTTTTTT
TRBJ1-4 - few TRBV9 CASSVDGRTNEKLFF TGTGCCAGCAGCGTAGATGGCAGAACTAATGAAAAACTGTTTTTT
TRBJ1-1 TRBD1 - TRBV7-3 CASSSTGVRTEAFF TGTGCCAGCAGCTCGACAGGGGTAAGGACTGAAGCTTTCTTT
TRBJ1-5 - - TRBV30 CAWNPPGQPQHF TGTGCCTGGAACCCCCCGGGTCAGCCCCAGCATTTT
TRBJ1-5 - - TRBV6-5 CASSDGAHLVPQHF TGTGCCAGCAGTGATGGGGCCCACTTAGTCCCCCAGCATTTT
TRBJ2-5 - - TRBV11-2 CASSSGRPSGETQYF TGTGCCAGCAGCTCAGGCCGTCCCTCCGGAGAGACCCAGTACTTC